Presented here are 8 T cell receptor beta chains from one specimen sequenced in a study of chemoradiotherapy in HPV16-positive cancers. Profiling relied on immunoSEQ multiplex PCR, and the TCRdb table lists in-frame clones only, not all of them. The sample shows 25,000 to 35,000 clones, roughly nine tenths of them seen only once. The sequences come from blood, collected from a patient who underwent chemoradiotherapy. The receptors stem from a human donor with HPV-associated anogenital cancer.

The V call is TRBV5-4, the J call TRBJ2-7; 14 bases map to TRBD2. The CDR3 is made up of 16 amino acids. Trimming at V came to 0 bases and at J to 3 bases, leaving 2 bases not matched to a gene. The V gene's germline CDR1 is SGHNT and CDR2 YYREEE (reference sequence). This chain's CDR3 is CASSLAGLAGVYEQYF. Here the CDR3 DNA reads TGTGCCAGCAGCTTGGCGGGACTAGCGGGAGTCTACGAGCAGTACTTC.

The chain employs TRBV28 and TRBJ2-3; D uncertain. The ends were cut back, 4 bases at V and 6 bases at J, with 14 bases in the middle. The CDR3 runs 14 residues. CDR1 and CDR2 from the germline V gene are MDHEN and SYDVKM. As DNA, the CDR3 is TGTGCCAGCAGTTCCACCTTTGGGCACGATACGCAGTATTTT. It encodes CASSSTFGHDTQYF. Variable domain in full (rest from reference TRBV28 and TRBJ2-3): DVKVTQSSRYLVKRTGEKVFLECVQDMDHENMFWYRQDPGLGLRLIYFSYDVKMKEKGDIPEGYSVSREKKERFSLILESASTNQTSMYLCASSSTFGHDTQYFGPGTRLTVL.

This clone was observed a handful of times. The V and J genes are TRBV7-2 and TRBJ1-2, with D maybe TRBD1 (5 bases). The V end lost 5 bases, the J end lost 8 bases, and 12 bases lay between the germline ends. Germline values: CDR1 SGHTA, CDR2 FQGNSA. CDR3 length: 12 residues. The CDR3 sequence is CASSTTTVGYTF. CDR3 sequence (DNA): TGTGCCAGCAGCACCACGACAGTCGGCTACACCTTC.

The chain joins TRBV5-4 to TRBJ1-4, with 7 bases identical to TRBD1. With 4 bases clipped from V and 0 bases from J, the junction kept 9 bases outside the gene matches. The germline CDR1 and CDR2 sequences are SGHNT and YYREEE (reference sequence). The CDR3 consists of 17 residues. The chain's CDR3 is CASSKKRQGSTNEKLFF. DNA for the CDR3: TGTGCCAGCAGCAAGAAGAGACAGGGCTCAACTAATGAAAAACTGTTTTTT.

This clone was counted a few times. V gene TRBV7-3 combines with J gene TRBJ1-1; 8 bases align to TRBD1. V lost 6 bases to trimming and J lost 3 bases; unmatched junction nucleotides: 3. CDR3 size: 13 residues. CDR1 and CDR2 (germline): SGHTA, FQGTGA. The CDR3 spells CASSPGGHTEAFF. CDR3 in DNA: TGTGCCAGCAGTCCAGGGGGCCACACTGAAGCTTTCTTT.

V gene TRBV7-2 combines with J gene TRBJ1-2; D not resolved. V lost 7 bases, J lost 8 bases, and 17 bases lay in between. The CDR3 sequence is 13 residues long. Germline CDR1 is SGHTA and CDR2 is FQGNSA. The CDR3 bases are TGTGCCAGCACCCCCCTGACTGGGCGGGGCTACACCTTC. Amino acid sequence: CASTPLTGRGYTF.

The genes are TRBV7-8 and TRBJ2-5; 8 positions agree with TRBD2. The germline gives CDR1 SGHVS, CDR2 FQNEAQ. This CDR3 region has 15 residues. The V segment lost 3 bases and the J segment 5 bases; nucleotides outside the gene matches: 8. The chain's CDR3 is CASSLSGSTGETQYF. CDR3 DNA sequence: TGTGCCAGCAGCTTGAGCGGGAGCACGGGGGAGACCCAGTACTTC.

The chain uses TRBV10-3 and TRBJ2-2, with a possible D match to TRBD1 (5 bases). This CDR3 is built from 18 residues. CDR1 and CDR2 from the germline V gene are ENHRY and SYGVKD. V shed 3 bases and J shed 0 bases, with 17 bases lying between them. The CDR3 region is CAISDLQGTVPNTGELFF. The CDR3 bases are TGTGCCATCAGTGACCTTCAGGGAACCGTGCCGAACACCGGGGAGCTGTTTTTT.